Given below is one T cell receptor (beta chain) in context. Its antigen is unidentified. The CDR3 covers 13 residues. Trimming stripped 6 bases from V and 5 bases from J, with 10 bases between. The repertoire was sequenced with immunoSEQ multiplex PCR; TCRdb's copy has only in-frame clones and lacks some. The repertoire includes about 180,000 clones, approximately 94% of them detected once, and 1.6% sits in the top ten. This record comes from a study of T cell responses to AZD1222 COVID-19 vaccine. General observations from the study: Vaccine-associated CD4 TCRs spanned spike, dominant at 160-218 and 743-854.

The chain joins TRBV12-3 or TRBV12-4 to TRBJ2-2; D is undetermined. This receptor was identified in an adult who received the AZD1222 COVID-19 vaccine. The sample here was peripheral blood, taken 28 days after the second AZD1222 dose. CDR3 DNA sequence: TGTGCCAGCAGCTTGTCGTCGACCGGGGAGCTGTTTTTT. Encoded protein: CASSLSSTGELFF.